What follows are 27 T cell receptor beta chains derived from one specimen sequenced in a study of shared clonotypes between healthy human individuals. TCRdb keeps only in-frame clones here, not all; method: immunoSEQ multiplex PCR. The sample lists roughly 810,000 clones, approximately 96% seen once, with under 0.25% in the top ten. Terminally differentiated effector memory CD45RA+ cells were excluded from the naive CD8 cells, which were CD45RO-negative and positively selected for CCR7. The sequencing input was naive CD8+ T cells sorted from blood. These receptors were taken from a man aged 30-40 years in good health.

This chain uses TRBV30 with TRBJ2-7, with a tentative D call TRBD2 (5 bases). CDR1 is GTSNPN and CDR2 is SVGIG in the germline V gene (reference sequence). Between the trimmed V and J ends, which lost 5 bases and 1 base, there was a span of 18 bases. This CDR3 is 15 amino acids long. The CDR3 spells CAWCPADLGSYEQYF. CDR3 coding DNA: TGTGCCTGGTGCCCCGCGGACTTAGGGTCCTACGAGCAGTACTTC.

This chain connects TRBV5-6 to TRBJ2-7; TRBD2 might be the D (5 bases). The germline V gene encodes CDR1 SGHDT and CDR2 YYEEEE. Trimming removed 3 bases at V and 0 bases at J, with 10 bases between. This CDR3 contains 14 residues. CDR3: CASSSGTSSYEQYF. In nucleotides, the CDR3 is TGTGCCAGCAGCTCGGGCACTAGCTCCTACGAGCAGTACTTC.

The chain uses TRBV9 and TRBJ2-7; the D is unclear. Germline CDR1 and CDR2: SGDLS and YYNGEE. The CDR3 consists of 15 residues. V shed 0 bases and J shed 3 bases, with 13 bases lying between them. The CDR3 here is CASSVGSTVGYEQYF. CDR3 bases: TGTGCCAGCAGCGTAGGTTCGACGGTGGGCTACGAGCAGTACTTC.

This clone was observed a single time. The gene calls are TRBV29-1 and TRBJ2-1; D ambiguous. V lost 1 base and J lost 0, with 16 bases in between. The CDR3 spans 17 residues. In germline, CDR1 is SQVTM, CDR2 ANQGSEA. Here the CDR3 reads CSVEGAAAINSYNEQFF. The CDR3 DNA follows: TGCAGCGTTGAAGGGGCGGCAGCGATAAACTCCTACAATGAGCAGTTCTTC.

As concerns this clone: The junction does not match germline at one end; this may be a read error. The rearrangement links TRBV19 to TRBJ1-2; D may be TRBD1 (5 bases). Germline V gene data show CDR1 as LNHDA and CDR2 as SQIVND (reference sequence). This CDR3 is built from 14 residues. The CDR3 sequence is CASSVDSWNYGYTF. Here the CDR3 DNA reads TGTGCCAGTAGTGTAGACAGTTGGAACTATGGCTACACCTTC.

CDR3 region: CASSQDLRFVPGGELFF. CDR3 in DNA: TGCGCCAGCAGCCAAGATCTACGATTTGTTCCTGGCGGGGAGCTGTTTTTT. The chain links TRBV4-3 to TRBJ2-2, with D unclear. The CDR3 contains 17 residues. The ends were cut back, 0 bases at V and 7 bases at J, with 18 bases in the middle. In germline, CDR1 is LGHNA, CDR2 YSLEER.

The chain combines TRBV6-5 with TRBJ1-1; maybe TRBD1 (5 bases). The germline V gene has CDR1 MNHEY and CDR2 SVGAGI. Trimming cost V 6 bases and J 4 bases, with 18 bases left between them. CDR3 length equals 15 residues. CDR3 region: CASSLGEGIGTEAFF. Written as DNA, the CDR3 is TGTGCCAGCAGCCTCGGAGAGGGGATCGGCACTGAAGCTTTCTTT.

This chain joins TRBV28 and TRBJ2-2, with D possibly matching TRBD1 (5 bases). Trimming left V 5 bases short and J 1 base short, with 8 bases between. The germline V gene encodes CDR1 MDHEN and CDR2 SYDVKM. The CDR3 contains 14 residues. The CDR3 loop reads CASSVTENTGELFF. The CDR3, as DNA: TGTGCCAGCAGTGTGACAGAGAACACCGGGGAGCTGTTTTTT.

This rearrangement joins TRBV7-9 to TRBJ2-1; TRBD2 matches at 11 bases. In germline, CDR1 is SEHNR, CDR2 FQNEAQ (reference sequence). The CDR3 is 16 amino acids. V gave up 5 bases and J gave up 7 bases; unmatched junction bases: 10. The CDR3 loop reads CASSPPSGRNLNEQFF. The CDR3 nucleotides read TGTGCCAGCAGCCCACCTAGCGGGAGGAATCTGAATGAGCAGTTCTTC.

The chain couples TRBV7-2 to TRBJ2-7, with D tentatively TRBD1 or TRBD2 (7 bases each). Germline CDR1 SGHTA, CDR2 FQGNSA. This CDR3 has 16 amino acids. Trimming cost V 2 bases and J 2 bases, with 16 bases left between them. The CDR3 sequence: CASSLRGRGRAYEQYF. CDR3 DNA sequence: TGTGCCAGCAGCTTAAGGGGCAGGGGGAGGGCCTACGAGCAGTACTTC.

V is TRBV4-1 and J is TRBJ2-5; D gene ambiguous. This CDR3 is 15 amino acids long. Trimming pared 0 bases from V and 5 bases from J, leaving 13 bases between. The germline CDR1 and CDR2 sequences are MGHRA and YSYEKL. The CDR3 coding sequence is TGCGCCAGCAGCCAAGACGTCACACTTTGGGAGACCCAGTACTTC. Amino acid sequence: CASSQDVTLWETQYF.

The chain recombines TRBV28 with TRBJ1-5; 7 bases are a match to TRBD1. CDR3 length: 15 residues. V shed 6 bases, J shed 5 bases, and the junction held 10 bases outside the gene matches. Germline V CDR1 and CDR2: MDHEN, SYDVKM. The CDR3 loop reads CASRRLTGYHQPQHF. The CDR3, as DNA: TGTGCCAGCAGACGCCTGACAGGGTACCATCAGCCCCAGCATTTT.

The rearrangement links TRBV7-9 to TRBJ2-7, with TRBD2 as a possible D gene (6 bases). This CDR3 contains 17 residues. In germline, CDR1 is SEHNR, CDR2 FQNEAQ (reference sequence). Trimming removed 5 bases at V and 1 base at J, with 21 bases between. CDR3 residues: CASSQGLPSGESYEQYF. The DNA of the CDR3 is TGTGCCAGCAGCCAGGGACTTCCAAGCGGCGAATCCTACGAGCAGTACTTC.

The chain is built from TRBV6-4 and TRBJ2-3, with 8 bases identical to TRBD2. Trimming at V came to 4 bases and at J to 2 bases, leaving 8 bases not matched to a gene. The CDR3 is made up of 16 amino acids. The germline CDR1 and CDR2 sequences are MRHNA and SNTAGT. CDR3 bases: TGTGCCAGCAGTGCGGGGGGGAATGAGTACACAGATACGCAGTATTTT. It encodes CASSAGGNEYTDTQYF.

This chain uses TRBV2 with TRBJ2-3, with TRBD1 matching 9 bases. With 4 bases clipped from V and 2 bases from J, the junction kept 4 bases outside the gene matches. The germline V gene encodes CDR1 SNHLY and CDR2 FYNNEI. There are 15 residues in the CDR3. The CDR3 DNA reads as TGTGCCAGCAGTGGGGGACAGGGTCCCACAGATACGCAGTATTTT. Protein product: CASSGGQGPTDTQYF.

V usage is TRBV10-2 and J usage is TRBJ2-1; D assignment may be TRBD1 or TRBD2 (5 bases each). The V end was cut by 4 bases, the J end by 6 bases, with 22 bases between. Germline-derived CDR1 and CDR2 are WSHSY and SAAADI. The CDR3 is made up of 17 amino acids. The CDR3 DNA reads TGCGCCAGCAGTGTTAGACCCGGGACCGCAAGTGGCAATGAGCAGTTCTTC. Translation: CASSVRPGTASGNEQFF.

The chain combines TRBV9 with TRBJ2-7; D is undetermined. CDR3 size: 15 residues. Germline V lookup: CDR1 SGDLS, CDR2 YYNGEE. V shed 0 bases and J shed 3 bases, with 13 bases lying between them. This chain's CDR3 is CASSVVAGGGYEQYF. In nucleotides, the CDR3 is TGTGCCAGCAGCGTAGTGGCAGGCGGCGGCTACGAGCAGTACTTC. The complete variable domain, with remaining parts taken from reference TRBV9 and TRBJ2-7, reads DSGVTQTPKHLITATGQRVTLRCSPRSGDLSVYWYQQSLDQGLQFLIQYYNGEERAKGNILERFSAQQFPDLHSELNLSSLELGDSALYFCASSVVAGGGYEQYFGPGTRLTVT.

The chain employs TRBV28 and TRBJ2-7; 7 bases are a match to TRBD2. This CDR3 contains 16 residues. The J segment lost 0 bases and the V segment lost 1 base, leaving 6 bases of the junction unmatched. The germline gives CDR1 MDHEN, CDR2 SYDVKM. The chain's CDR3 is CASSLLPGTNSYEQYF. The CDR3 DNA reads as TGTGCCAGCAGTTTATTGCCAGGGACTAACTCCTACGAGCAGTACTTC.

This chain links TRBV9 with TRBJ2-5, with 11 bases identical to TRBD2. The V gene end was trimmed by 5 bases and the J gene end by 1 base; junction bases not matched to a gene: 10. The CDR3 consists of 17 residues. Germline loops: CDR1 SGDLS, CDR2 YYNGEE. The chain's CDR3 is CASSTHSGLAAQETQYF. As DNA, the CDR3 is TGTGCCAGCAGTACACACTCGGGACTAGCGGCCCAAGAGACCCAGTACTTC.

The DNA of the CDR3 is TGTGCCAGCAGCGTAGCCCCGGGAGTTTACAATGAGCAGTTCTTC. This encodes CASSVAPGVYNEQFF. The V call is TRBV9, the J call TRBJ2-1, with a possible D match to TRBD2 (6 bases). The CDR3 is made up of 15 amino acids. Germline CDR1 reads SGDLS; CDR2 reads YYNGEE. The V and J ends lost 0 bases and 4 bases respectively, with 11 bases between them.

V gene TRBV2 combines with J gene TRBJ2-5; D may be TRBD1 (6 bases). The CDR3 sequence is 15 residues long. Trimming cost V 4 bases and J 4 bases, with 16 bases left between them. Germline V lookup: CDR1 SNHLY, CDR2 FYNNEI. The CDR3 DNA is TGTGCCAGCAGTGGTTCTTACAGGGTGGGAGAGACCCAGTACTTC. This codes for CASSGSYRVGETQYF.

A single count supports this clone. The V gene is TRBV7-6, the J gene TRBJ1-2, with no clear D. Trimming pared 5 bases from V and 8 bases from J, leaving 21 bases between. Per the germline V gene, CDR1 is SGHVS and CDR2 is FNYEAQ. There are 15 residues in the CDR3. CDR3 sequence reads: CASSLGADGSSGYTF. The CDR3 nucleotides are TGTGCCAGCAGCCTCGGCGCGGACGGCTCGTCGGGCTACACCTTC.

CDR3 sequence reads: CASSSALGNQPQHF. In DNA form, the CDR3 reads TGTGCCAGCAGTTCCGCCCTTGGCAATCAGCCCCAGCATTTT. V and J are TRBV5-5 and TRBJ1-5; D is uncertain. Deletions cut 5 bases from V and 2 bases from J, with 11 bases between. The germline V gene has CDR1 SGHKS and CDR2 YYEKEE (reference sequence). The length of the CDR3 is 14 residues.

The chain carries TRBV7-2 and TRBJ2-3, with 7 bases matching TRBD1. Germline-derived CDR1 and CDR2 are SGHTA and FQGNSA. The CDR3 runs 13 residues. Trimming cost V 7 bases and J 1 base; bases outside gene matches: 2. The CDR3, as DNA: TGTGCCAGCACAGGACAGGGCACAGATACGCAGTATTTT. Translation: CASTGQGTDTQYF.

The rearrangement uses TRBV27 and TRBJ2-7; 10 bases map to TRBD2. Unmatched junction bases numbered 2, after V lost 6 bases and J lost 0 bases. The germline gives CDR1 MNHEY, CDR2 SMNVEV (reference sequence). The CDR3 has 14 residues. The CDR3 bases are TGTGCCAGCAGCGTAGCGGGAGGCTCCTACGAGCAGTACTTC. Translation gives CASSVAGGSYEQYF.

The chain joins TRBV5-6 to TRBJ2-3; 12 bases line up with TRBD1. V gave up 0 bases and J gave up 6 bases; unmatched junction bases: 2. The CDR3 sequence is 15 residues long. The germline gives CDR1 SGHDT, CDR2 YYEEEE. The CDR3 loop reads CASSLVGQGADTQYF. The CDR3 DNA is TGTGCCAGCAGCTTGGTGGGACAGGGGGCCGATACGCAGTATTTT.

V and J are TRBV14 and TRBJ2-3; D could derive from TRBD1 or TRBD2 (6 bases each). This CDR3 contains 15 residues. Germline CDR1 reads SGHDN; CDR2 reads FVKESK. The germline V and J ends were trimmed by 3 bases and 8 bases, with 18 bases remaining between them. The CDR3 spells CASSQHGGAGVTQYF. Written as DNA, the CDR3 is TGTGCCAGCAGCCAGCACGGGGGCGCCGGGGTTACGCAGTATTTT.